The 5 T cell receptor beta chains below come from one sample, sequenced in a study of T cell changes during pregnancy in multiple sclerosis. Generated by immunoSEQ multiplex PCR, the TCRdb table keeps only in-frame clones and is missing some. Of some 37,000 clones listed, around 90% were seen once; the top ten hold around 10%. The specimen was CD8+ T cells from peripheral blood mononuclear cells, collected after pregnancy. These receptors were collected from a female donor with multiple sclerosis, enrolled in a pregnancy study.

The chain employs TRBV27 and TRBJ2-5, with TRBD2 matching over 7 bases. V was clipped by 8 bases and J by 5 bases; unmatched bases: 5. This CDR3 contains 12 residues. CDR1 MNHEY and CDR2 SMNVEV come from the germline V gene (reference sequence). The chain's CDR3 is CASSRRGETQYF. CDR3 DNA: TGTGCCAGCTCCAGGCGGGGGGAGACCCAGTACTTC.

The table lists this clone with a count of one. The rearrangement links TRBV9 to TRBJ2-1, with TRBD2 matching over 11 bases. Germline V gene lookup returns CDR1 SGDLS and CDR2 YYNGEE. V was pared by 4 bases and J by 6 bases, with 3 bases of the junction left unmatched. This CDR3 comprises 14 residues. The chain's CDR3 is CASSLAGGGNEQFF. The DNA of the CDR3 is TGTGCCAGCAGCCTAGCGGGAGGAGGCAATGAGCAGTTCTTC.

V is TRBV10-3 and J is TRBJ1-1, with a tentative D call TRBD1 (5 bases). Trimming cost V 7 bases and J 8 bases, with 11 bases left between them. The CDR3 runs to 11 residues. Germline V CDR1 and CDR2: ENHRY, SYGVKD. CDR3 DNA: TGTGCCATCAAGGAGGGGCTCGAAGCTTTCTTT. Protein product: CAIKEGLEAFF.

This clone was picked up one time. The gene calls are TRBV6-1 and TRBJ2-1; D may be TRBD2 (5 bases). Germline V gene data show CDR1 as MNHNS and CDR2 as SASEGT. The CDR3 loop spans 13 amino acids. The V end lost 7 bases, the J end lost 5 bases, and 12 bases lay between the germline ends. CDR3 region: CASTQDFHNEQFF. CDR3 DNA sequence: TGTGCCAGCACCCAGGACTTTCACAATGAGCAGTTCTTC.

The J gene is TRBJ2-3, the V gene TRBV14; D is unclear. This CDR3 is built from 13 residues. The V gene's germline CDR1 is SGHDN and CDR2 FVKESK. V was shortened by 6 bases and J by 4 bases, with 11 bases between the two germline ends. CDR3: CASRKNRADTQYF. The CDR3 DNA sequence: TGTGCCAGCAGGAAGAATCGAGCAGATACGCAGTATTTT.